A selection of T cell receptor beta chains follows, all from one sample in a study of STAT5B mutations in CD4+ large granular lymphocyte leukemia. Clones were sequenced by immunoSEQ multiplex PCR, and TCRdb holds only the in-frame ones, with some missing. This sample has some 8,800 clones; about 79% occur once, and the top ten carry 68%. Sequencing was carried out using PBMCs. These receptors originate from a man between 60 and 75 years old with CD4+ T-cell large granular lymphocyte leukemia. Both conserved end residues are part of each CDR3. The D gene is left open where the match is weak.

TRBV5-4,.,CASSQTRGEGTEAFF
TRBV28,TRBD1,CASSLGDREGYGYTF
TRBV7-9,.,CASSLEGGNQPQHF
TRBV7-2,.,CASSLGLAYEQYF
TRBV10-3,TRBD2,CAIGTSGSLSTDTQYF
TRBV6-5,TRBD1,CASSYDRADEKLFF
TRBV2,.,CASSEWQGTSYEQYF
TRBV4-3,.,CASSQDPGSSYEQYF
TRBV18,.,CASSPRTEKLFF
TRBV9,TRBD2,CASSVTTSGNNEQFF
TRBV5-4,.,CASSSTLGSNYGYTF
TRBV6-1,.,CASSSLTTAYGYTF
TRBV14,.,CASSQDNRLGVGNYGYTF
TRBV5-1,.,CASSFSGAATNEKLFF
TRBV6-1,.,CASSASGGGYEQYF
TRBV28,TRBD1,CASIDRGRETQYF
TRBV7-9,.,CASSLVLGGNEKLFF
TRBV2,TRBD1,CASVPGQGIYEQYF
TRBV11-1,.,CASSTRREAYEQYF